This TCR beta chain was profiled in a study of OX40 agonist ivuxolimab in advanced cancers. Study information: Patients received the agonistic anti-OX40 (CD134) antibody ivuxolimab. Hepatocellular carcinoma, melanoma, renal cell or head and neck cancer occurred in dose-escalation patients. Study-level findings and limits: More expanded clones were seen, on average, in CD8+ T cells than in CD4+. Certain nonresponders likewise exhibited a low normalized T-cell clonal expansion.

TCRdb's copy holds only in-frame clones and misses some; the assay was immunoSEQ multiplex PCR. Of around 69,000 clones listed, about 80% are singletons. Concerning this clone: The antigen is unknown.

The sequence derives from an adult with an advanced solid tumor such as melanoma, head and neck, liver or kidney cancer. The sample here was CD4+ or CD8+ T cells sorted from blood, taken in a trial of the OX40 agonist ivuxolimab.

CDR3 nucleotides: TGTGCCAGTACACAGGGGATCACAGATACGCAGTATTTT. Amino acid sequence: CASTQGITDTQYF. The chain carries TRBV9 and TRBJ2-3, with 7 bases matching TRBD1. V gave up 8 bases and J gave up 2 bases; unmatched junction bases: 5. Germline CDR1 SGDLS, CDR2 YYNGEE. This CDR3 comprises 13 residues.